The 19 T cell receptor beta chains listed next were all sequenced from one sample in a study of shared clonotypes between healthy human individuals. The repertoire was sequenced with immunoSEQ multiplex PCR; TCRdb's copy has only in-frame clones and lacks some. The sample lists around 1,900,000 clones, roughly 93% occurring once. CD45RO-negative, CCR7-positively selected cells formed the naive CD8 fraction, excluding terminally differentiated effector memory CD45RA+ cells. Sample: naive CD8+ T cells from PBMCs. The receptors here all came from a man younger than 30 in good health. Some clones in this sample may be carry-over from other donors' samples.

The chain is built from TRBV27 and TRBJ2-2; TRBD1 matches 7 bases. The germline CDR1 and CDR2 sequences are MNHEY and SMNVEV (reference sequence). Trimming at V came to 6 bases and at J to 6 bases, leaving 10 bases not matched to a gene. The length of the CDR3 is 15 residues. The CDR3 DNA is TGTGCCAGCAGCCCAAGTTACAGGGGCCCCGGGGAGCTGTTTTTT. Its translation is CASSPSYRGPGELFF.

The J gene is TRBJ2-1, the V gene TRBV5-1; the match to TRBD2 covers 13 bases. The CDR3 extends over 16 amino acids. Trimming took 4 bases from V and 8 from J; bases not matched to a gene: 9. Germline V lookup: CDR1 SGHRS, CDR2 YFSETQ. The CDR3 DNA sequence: TGCGCCAGCAGCGGGGGACTAGCGGGAATTCCGGATGAGCAGTTCTTC. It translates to CASSGGLAGIPDEQFF.

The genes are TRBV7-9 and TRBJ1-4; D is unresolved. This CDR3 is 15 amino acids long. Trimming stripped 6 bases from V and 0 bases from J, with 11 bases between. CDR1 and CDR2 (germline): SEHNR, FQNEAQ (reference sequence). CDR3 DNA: TGTGCCAGCAGACCGCCGGAGTCAACTAATGAAAAACTGTTTTTT. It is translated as CASRPPESTNEKLFF.

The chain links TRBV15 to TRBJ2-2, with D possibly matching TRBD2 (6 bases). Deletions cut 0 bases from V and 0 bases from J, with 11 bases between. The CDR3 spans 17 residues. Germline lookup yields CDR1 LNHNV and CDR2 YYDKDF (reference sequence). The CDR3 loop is CATSRDISGANTGELFF. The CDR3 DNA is TGTGCCACCAGCAGAGATATTAGCGGAGCGAACACCGGGGAGCTGTTTTTT.

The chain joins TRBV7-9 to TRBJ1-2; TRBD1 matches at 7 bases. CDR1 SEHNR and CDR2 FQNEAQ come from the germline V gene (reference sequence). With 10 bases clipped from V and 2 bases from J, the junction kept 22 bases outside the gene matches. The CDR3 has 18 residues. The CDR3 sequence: CATKSFRDSYTTNYGYTF. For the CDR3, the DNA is TGTGCCACCAAATCCTTCCGGGACAGCTATACTACAAACTATGGCTACACCTTC.

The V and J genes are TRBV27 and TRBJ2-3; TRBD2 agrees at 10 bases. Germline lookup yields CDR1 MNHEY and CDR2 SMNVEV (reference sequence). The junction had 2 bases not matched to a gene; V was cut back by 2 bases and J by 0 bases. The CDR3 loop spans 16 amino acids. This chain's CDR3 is CASSLRAGGSTDTQYF. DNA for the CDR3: TGTGCCAGCAGTTTAAGAGCGGGAGGGAGCACAGATACGCAGTATTTT.

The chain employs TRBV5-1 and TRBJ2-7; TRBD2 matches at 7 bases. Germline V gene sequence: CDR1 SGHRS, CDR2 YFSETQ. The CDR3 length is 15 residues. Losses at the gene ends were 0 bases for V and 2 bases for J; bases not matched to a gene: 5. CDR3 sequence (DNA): TGCGCCAGCAGCTTGGACTTCGGGAGGCCCTACGAGCAGTACTTC. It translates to CASSLDFGRPYEQYF.

CDR3 in DNA: TGTGCCAGCAGCGGACGACAGGGCACCCAAGAGACCCAGTACTTC. Encoded protein: CASSGRQGTQETQYF. The chain links TRBV5-5 to TRBJ2-5, with 7 bases aligning to TRBD1. CDR3 length: 15 residues. The J segment lost 1 base and the V segment lost 4 bases, leaving 7 bases of the junction unmatched. Germline V gene sequence: CDR1 SGHKS, CDR2 YYEKEE (reference sequence).

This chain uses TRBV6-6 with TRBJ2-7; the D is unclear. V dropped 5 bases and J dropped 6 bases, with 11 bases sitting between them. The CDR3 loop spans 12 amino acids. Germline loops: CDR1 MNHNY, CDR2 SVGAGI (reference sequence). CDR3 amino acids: CASSPTGREQYF. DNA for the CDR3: TGTGCCAGCAGTCCCACGGGCCGCGAGCAGTACTTC.

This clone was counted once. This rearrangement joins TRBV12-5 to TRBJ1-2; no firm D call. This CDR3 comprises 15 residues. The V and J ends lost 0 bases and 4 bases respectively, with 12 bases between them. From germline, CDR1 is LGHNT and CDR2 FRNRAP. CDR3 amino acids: CASGLVAETSYGYTF. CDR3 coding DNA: TGTGCTAGTGGTTTGGTAGCGGAAACCTCCTATGGCTACACCTTC.

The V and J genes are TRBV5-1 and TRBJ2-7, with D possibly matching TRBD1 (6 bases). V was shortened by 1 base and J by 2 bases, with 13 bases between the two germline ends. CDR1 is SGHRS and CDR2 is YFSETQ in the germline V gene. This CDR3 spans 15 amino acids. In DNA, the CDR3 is TGCGCCAGCAGCTTGACCTGGGGGCGCCCCTACGAGCAGTACTTC. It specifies CASSLTWGRPYEQYF.

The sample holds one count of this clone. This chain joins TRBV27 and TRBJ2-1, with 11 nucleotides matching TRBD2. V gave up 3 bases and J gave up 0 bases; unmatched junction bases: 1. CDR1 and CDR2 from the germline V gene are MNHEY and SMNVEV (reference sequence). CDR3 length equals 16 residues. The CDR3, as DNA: TGTGCCAGCAGTTTCCTAGCGGGAGGCTCCTACAATGAGCAGTTCTTC. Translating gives CASSFLAGGSYNEQFF.

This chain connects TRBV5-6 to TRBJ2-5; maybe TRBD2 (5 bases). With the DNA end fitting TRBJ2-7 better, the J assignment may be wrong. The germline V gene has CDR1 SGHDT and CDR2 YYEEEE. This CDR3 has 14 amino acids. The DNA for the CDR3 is TGTGCCAGCAGGTCGTGGGGAGCCACCTACGAGCAGTACTTC. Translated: CASRSWGATYEQYF.

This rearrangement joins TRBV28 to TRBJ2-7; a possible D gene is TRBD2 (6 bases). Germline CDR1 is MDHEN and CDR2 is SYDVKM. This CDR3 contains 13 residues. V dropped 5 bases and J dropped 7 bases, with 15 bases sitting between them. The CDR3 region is CASSPGGLAEQYF. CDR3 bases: TGTGCCAGCAGTCCTGGTGGGCTAGCGGAGCAGTACTTC.

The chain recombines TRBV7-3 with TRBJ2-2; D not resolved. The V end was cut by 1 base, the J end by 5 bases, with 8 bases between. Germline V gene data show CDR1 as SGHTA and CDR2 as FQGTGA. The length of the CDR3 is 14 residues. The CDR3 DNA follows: TGTGCCAGCAGCTTAAATAAGGGAACCGGGGAGCTGTTTTTT. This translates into CASSLNKGTGELFF.

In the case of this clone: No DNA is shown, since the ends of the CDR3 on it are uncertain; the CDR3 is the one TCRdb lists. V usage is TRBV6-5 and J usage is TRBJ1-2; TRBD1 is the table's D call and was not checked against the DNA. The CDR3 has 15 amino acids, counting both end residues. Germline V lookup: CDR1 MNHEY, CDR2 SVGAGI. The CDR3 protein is CASSSSGQGYYGYTF.

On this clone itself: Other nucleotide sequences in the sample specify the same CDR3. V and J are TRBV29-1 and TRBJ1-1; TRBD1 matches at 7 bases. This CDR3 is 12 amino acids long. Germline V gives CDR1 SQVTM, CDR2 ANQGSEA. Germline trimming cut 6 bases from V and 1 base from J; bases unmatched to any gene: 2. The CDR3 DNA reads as TGCAGCGTGTACAGGGGGAACACTGAAGCTTTCTTT. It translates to CSVYRGNTEAFF.

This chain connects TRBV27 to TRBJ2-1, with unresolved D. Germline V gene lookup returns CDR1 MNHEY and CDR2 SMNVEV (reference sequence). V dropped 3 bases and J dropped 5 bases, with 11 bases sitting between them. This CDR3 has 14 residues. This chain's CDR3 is CASSFGYNHNEQFF. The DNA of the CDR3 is TGTGCCAGCAGTTTTGGGTACAACCACAATGAGCAGTTCTTC.

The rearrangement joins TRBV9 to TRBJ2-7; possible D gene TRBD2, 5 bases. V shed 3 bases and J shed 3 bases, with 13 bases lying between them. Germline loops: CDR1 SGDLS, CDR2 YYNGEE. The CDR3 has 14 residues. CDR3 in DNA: TGTGCCAGCAGCGCGGACGGGAAAAACTACGAGCAGTACTTC. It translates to CASSADGKNYEQYF. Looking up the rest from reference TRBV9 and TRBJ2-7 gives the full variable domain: DSGVTQTPKHLITATGQRVTLRCSPRSGDLSVYWYQQSLDQGLQFLIQYYNGEERAKGNILERFSAQQFPDLHSELNLSSLELGDSALYFCASSADGKNYEQYFGPGTRLTVT.